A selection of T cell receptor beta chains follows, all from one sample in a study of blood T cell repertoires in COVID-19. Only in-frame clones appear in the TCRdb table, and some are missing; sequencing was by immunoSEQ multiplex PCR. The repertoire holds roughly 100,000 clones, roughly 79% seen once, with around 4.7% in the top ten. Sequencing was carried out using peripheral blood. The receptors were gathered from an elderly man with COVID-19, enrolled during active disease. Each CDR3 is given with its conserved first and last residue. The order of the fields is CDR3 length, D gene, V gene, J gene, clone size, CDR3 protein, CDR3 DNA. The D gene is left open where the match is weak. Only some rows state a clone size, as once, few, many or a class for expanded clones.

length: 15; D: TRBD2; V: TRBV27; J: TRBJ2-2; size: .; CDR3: CASSLIAGPTGELFF; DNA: TGTGCCAGCAGTCTAATAGCGGGACCCACCGGGGAGCTGTTTTTT
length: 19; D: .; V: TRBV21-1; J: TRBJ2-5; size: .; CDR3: CASSRNGTGGGREQETQYF; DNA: TGTGCCAGCAGCAGGAACGGGACAGGGGGTGGCAGGGAACAAGAGACCCAGTACTTC
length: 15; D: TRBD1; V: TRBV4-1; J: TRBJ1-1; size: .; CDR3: CASSPRTGRDTEAFF; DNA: TGCGCCAGCAGCCCCAGGACAGGGAGAGATACTGAAGCTTTCTTT
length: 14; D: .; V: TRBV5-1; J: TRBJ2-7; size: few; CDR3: CASSLATGDYEQYF; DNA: TGCGCCAGCAGCTTGGCAACGGGAGACTACGAGCAGTACTTC
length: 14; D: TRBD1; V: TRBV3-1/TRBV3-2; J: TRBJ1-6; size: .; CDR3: CASSQGDRFVPLHF; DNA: TGTGCCAGCAGCCAGGGGGACAGGTTCGTACCCCTCCACTTT
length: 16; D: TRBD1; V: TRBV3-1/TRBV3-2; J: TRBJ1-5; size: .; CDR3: CASSQGWDRGREPQHF; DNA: TGTGCCAGCAGCCAAGGATGGGACAGGGGTCGAGAGCCCCAGCATTTT
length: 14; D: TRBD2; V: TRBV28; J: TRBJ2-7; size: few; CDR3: CASRSGGVRHEQYF; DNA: TGTGCCAGTCGCTCTGGGGGGGTAAGACACGAGCAGTACTTC
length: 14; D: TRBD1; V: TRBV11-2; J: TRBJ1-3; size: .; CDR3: CASRTTGSGNTIYF; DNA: TGTGCCAGCCGCACGACAGGGTCTGGAAACACCATATATTTT
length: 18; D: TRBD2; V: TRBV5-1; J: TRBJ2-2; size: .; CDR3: CASSLTSGRRLNTGELFF; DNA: TGCGCCAGCAGCTTGACTAGCGGGAGGAGATTGAACACCGGGGAGCTGTTTTTT
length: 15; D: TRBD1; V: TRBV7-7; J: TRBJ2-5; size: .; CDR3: CASSLTRTGSETQYF; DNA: TGTGCTAGCAGCTTGACTCGGACAGGGTCGGAGACCCAGTACTTC
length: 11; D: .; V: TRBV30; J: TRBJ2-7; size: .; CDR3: CAWDNFYEQYF; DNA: TGTGCCTGGGATAATTTTTACGAGCAGTACTTC
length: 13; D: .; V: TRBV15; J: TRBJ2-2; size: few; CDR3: CATSVILTGELFF; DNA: TGTGCCACCAGCGTAATCCTAACCGGGGAGCTGTTTTTT
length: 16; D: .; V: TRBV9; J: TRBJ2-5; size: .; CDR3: CASSPSNAVGKETQYF; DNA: TGTGCCAGCAGCCCCTCCAACGCGGTTGGAAAAGAGACCCAGTACTTC
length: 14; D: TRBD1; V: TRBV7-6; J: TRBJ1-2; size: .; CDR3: CASSREQGADGYTF; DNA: TGTGCCAGCAGCAGAGAACAGGGGGCTGATGGCTACACCTTC
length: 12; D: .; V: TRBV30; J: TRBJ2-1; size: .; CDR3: CAWSVAGALQFF; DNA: TGTGCCTGGAGTGTGGCAGGGGCTCTGCAGTTCTTC
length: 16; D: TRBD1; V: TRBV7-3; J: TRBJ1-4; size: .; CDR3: CASSLSAGGQGGKLFF; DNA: TGTGCCAGCAGCTTATCGGCGGGGGGACAGGGTGGAAAACTGTTTTTT
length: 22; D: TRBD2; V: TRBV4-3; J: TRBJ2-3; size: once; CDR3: CPCSRNPGGLGLAGGLGDTQYF; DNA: TGCCCCTGCAGCCGAAACCCAGGGGGCCTCGGACTAGCGGGGGGACTGGGAGATACGCAGTATTTT
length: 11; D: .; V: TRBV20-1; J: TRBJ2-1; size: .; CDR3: CSNALNNEQFF; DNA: TGCAGTAACGCGTTGAACAATGAGCAGTTCTTC
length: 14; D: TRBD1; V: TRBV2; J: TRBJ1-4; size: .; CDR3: CASRDRGHNEKLFF; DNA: TGTGCCAGCAGGGACAGGGGACATAATGAAAAACTGTTTTTT
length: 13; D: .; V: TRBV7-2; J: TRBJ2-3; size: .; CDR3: CASSSPSGDTQYF; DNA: TGTGCCAGCAGCTCCCCCTCCGGAGATACGCAGTATTTT
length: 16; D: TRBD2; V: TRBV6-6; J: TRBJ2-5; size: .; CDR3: CASSYRLAGIQETQYF; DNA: TGTGCCAGCAGTTACCGGCTAGCGGGAATCCAAGAGACCCAGTACTTC
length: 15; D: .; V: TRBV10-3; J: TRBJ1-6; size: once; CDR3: CAISEGGAHNSPLHF; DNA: TGTGCCATCAGTGAAGGAGGGGCCCATAATTCACCCCTCCACTTT
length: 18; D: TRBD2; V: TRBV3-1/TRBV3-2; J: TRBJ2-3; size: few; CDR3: CASTGGAGERLGTDTQYF; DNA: TGTGCCAGCACCGGAGGAGCGGGGGAGAGATTGGGCACAGATACGCAGTATTTT
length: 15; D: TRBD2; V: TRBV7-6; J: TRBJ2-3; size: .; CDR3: CASSLGRGDTDTQYF; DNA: TGTGCCAGCAGCTTAGGGCGGGGGGACACAGATACGCAGTATTTT
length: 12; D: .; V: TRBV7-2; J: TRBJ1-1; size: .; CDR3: CASSLSTVQAFF; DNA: TGTGCCAGCAGCTTATCGACAGTACAAGCTTTCTTT
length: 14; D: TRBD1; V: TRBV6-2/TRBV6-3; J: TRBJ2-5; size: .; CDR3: CASSYLGTGKTQYF; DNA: TGTGCCAGCAGTTATCTTGGGACAGGGAAGACCCAGTACTTC
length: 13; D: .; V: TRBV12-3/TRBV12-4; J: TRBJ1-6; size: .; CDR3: CATRPRANSPLHF; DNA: TGTGCCACCCGACCGCGGGCCAATTCACCCCTCCACTTT
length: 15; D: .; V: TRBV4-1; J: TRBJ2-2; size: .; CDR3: CASSQGAQKPGELFF; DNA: TGCGCCAGCAGCCAAGGGGCACAGAAACCCGGGGAGCTGTTTTTT
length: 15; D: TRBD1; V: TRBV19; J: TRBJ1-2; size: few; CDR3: CASSIERQGHYGYTF; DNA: TGTGCCAGTAGTATAGAACGACAGGGCCACTATGGCTACACCTTC
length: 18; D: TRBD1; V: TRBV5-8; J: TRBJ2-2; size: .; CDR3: CASSFGQGYPSNTGELFF; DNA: TGTGCCAGCAGCTTCGGACAGGGATACCCCTCGAACACCGGGGAGCTGTTTTTT
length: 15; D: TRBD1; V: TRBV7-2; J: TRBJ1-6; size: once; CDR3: CASSGRTGVGSPLHF; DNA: TGTGCCAGCAGCGGCCGGACAGGGGTGGGTTCACCCCTCCACTTT
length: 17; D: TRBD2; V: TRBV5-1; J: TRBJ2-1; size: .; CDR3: CASSLEGPGRAGNEQFF; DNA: TGCGCCAGCAGCTTGGAGGGGCCTGGGAGGGCCGGTAATGAGCAGTTCTTC
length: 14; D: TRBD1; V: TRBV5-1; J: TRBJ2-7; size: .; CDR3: CASSFGDRAYEQYF; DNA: TGCGCCAGCAGCTTTGGAGACAGGGCTTACGAGCAGTACTTC
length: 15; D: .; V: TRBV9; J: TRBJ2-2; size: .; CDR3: CASSVGAGHTGELFF; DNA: TGTGCCAGCAGCGTAGGGGCAGGGCATACCGGGGAGCTGTTTTTT
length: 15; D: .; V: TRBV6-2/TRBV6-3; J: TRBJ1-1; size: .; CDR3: CASSYNVERNTEAFF; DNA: TGTGCCAGCAGTTACAACGTAGAAAGAAACACTGAAGCTTTCTTT
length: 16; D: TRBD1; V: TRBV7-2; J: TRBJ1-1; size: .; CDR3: CASSVRTGASNTEAFF; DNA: TGTGCCAGCAGCGTACGGACAGGGGCGTCGAACACTGAAGCTTTCTTT
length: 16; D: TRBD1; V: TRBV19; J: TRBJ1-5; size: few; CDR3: CASSIAGTGGNQPQHF; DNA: TGTGCCAGTAGTATTGCCGGGACAGGGGGCAATCAGCCCCAGCATTTT
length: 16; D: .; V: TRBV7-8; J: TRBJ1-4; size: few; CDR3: CASSLVGGQGNEKLFF; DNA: TGTGCCAGCAGCTTAGTGGGTGGGCAGGGAAATGAAAAACTGTTTTTT
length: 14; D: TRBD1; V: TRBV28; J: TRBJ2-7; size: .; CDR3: CASSHGTDLYEQYF; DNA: TGTGCCAGCAGTCACGGGACAGACCTCTACGAGCAGTACTTC
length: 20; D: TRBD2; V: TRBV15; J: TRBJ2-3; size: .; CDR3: CATSRAGLAGGLRGTDTQYF; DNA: TGTGCCACCAGCAGAGCGGGACTAGCGGGGGGTTTACGTGGCACAGATACGCAGTATTTT